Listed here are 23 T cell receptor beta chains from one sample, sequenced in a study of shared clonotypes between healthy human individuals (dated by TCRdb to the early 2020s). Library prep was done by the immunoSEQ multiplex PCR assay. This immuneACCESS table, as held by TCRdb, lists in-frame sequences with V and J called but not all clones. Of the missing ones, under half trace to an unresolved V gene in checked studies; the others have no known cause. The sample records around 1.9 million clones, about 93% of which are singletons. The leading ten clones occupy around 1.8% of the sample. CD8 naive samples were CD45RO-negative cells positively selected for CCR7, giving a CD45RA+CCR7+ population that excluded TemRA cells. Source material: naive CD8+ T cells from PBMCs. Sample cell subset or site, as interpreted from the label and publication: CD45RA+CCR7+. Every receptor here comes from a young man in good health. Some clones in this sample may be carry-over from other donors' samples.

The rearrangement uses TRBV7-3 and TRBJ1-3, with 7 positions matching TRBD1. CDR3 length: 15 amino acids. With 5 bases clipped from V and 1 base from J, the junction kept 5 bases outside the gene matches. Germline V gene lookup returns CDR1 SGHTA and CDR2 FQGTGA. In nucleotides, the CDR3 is TGTGCCAGCAGCATCTCCAGGGGGTCTGGAAACACCATATATTTT. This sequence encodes CASSISRGSGNTIYF.

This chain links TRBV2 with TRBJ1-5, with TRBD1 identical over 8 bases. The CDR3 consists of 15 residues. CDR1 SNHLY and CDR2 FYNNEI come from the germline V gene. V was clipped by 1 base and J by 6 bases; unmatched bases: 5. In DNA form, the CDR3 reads TGTGCCAGCAGTGAAGGGACAGGGCATTTTCAGCCCCAGCATTTT. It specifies CASSEGTGHFQPQHF.

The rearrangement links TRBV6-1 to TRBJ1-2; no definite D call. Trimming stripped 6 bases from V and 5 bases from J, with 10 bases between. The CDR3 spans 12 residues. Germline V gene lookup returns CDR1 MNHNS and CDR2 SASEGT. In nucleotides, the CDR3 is TGTGCCAGCAGCAACTGGGAGTATGGCTACACCTTC. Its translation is CASSNWEYGYTF.

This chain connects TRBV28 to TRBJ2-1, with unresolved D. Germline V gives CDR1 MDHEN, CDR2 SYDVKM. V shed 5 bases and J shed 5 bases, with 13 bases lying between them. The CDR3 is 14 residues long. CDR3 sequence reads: CASSPVESNNEQFF. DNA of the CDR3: TGTGCCAGCAGTCCCGTGGAGTCAAACAATGAGCAGTTCTTC. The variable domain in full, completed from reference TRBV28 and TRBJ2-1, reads DVKVTQSSRYLVKRTGEKVFLECVQDMDHENMFWYRQDPGLGLRLIYFSYDVKMKEKGDIPEGYSVSREKKERFSLILESASTNQTSMYLCASSPVESNNEQFFGPGTRLTVL.

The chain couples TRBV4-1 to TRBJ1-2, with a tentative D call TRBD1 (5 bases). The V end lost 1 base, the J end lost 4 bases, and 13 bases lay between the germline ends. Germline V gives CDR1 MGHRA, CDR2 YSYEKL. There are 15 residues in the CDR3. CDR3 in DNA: TGCGCCAGCAGCCAAGCACCGGGACTGCTCTATGGCTACACCTTC. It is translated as CASSQAPGLLYGYTF.

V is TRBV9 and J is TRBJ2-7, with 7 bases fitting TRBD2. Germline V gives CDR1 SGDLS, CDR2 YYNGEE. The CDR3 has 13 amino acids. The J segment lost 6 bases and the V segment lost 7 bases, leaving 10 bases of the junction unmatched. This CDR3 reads CASSPGLFPEQYF. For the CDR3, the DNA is TGTGCCAGCTCGCCGGGACTATTCCCCGAGCAGTACTTC.

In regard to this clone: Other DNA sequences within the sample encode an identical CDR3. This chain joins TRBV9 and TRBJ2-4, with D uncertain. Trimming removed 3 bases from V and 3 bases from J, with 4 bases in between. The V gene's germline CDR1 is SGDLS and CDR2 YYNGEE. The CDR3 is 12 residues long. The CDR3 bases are TGTGCCAGCAGCGGAGGCAAAAACATTCAGTACTTC. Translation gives CASSGGKNIQYF.

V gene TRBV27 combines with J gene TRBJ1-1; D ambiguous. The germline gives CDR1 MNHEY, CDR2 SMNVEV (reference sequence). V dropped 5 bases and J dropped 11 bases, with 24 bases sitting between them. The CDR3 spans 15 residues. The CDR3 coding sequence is TGTGCCAGCAGTCCGCGTAGAGACGGAGGGCCGGGCGCTTTCTTT. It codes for CASSPRRDGGPGAFF.

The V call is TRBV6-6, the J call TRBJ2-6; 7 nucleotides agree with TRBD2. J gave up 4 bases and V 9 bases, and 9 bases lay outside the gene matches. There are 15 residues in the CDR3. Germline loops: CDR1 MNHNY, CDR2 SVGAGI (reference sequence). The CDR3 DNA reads TGTGCCAGGGGGGGAGGGCCCTCCGGGGCCAACGTCCTGACTTTC. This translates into CARGGGPSGANVLTF.

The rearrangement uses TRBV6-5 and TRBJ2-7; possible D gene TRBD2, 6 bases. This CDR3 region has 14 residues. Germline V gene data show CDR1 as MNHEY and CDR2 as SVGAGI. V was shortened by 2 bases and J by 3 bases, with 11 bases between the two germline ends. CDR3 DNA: TGTGCCAGCAGTTACGCGGAGGGGAACTACGAGCAGTACTTC. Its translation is CASSYAEGNYEQYF.

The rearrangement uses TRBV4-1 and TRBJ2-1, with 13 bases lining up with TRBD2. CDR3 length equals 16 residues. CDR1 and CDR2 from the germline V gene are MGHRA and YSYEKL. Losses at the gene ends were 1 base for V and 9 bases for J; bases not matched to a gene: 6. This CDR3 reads CASSQGPGLAGSEQFF. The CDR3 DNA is TGCGCCAGCAGCCAAGGGCCGGGACTAGCGGGAAGTGAGCAGTTCTTC.

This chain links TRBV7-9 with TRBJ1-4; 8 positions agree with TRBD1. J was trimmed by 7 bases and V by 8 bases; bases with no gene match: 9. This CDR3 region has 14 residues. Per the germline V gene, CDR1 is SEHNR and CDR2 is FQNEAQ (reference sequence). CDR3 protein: CASGKTGVREKLFF. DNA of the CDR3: TGTGCCAGCGGTAAGACAGGGGTTCGTGAAAAACTGTTTTTT.

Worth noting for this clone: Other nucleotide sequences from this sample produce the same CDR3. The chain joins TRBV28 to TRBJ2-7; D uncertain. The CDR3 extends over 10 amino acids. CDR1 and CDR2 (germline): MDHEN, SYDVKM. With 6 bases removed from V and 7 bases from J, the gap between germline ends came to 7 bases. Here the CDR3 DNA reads TGTGCCAGCAGCCTAACGGAGCAGTACTTC. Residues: CASSLTEQYF.

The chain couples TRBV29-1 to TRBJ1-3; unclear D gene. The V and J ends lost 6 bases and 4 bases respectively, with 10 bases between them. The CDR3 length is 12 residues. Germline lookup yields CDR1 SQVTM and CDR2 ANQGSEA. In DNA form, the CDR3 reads TGCAGCGTGGTCTTGGGAGGAAACACCATATATTTT. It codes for CSVVLGGNTIYF.

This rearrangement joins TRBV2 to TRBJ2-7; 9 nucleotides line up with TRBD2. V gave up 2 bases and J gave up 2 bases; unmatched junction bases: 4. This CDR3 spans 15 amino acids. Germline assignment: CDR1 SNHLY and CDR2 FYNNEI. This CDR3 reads CASSETASGTYEQYF. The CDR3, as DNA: TGTGCCAGCAGTGAAACGGCTAGCGGGACCTACGAGCAGTACTTC.

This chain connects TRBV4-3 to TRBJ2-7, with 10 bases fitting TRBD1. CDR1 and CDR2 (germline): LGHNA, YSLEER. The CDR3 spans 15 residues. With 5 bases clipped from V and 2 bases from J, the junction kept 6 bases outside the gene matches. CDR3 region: CASSKTGTGAYEQYF. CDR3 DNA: TGCGCCAGCAGCAAAACCGGGACAGGGGCCTACGAGCAGTACTTC.

CDR3 amino acids: CASSLQGLATDTQYF. CDR3 bases: TGTGCCAGCAGCTTGCAGGGACTAGCAACAGATACGCAGTATTTT. The rearrangement links TRBV5-6 to TRBJ2-3; 9 nucleotides line up with TRBD2. The V gene end was trimmed by 1 base and the J gene end by 3 bases; junction bases not matched to a gene: 3. The CDR3 consists of 15 residues. The germline gives CDR1 SGHDT, CDR2 YYEEEE.

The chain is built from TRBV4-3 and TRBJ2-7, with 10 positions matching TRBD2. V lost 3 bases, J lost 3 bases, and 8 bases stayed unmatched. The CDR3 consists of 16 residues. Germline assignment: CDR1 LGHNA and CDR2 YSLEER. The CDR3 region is CASSQDAGTSDYEQYF. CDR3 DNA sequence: TGCGCCAGCAGCCAGGACGCCGGGACTAGCGACTACGAGCAGTACTTC.

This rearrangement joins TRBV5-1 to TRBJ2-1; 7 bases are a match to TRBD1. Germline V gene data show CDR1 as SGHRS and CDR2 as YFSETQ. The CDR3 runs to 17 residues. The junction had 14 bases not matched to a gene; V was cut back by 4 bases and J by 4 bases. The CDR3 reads CASSLSSSRDSYNEQFF. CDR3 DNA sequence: TGCGCCAGCAGCCTCAGTTCGTCCCGGGACAGTTACAATGAGCAGTTCTTC. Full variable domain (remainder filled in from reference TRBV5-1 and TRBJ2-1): KAGVTQTPRYLIKTRGQQVTLSCSPISGHRSVSWYQQTPGQGLQFLFEYFSETQRNKGNFPGRFSGRQFSNSRSEMNVSTLELGDSALYLCASSLSSSRDSYNEQFFGPGTRLTVL.

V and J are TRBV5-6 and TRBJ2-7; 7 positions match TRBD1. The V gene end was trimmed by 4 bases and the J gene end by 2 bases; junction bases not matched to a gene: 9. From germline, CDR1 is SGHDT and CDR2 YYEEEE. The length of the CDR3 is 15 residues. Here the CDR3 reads CASSGDRAAPYEQYF. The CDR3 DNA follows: TGTGCCAGCAGCGGAGACAGGGCGGCTCCCTACGAGCAGTACTTC.

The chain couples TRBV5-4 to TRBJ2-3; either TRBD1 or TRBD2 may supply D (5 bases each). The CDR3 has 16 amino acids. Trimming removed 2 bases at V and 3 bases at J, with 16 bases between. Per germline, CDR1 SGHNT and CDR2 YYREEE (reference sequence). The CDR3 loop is CASSFKRERGTDTQYF. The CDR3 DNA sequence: TGTGCCAGCAGCTTCAAAAGGGAGAGGGGTACAGATACGCAGTATTTT.

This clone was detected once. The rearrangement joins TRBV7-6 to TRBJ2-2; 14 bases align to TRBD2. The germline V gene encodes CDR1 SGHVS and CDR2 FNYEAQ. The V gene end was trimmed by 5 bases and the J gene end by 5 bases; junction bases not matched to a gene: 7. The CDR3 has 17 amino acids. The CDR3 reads CASSLGLAGVITGELFF. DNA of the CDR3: TGTGCCAGCAGCCTGGGACTAGCGGGAGTAATAACCGGGGAGCTGTTTTTT.

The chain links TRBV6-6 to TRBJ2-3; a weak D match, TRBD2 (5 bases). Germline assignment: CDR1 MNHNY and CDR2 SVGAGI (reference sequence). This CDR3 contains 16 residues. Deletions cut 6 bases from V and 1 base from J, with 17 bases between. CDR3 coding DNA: TGTGCCAGCAGCCCTCGGGCCCCGGAGGGCACAGATACGCAGTATTTT. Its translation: CASSPRAPEGTDTQYF.